The 24 T cell receptor beta chains below all came from one sample that was sequenced in a study of blood T cell repertoires in COVID-19. Assay used: immunoSEQ multiplex PCR; TCRdb lists only in-frame clones, some missing. The sample lists roughly 150,000 clones; approximately 88% were seen once. Sequenced material: peripheral blood. These TCRs come from a human donor in a cohort sampled during active COVID-19.

The rearrangement uses TRBV1 and TRBJ2-4; TRBD2 was called by the table and not checked on the DNA. TRBV1 is an annotated pseudogene. CDR3 length equals 15 residues. The CDR3 sequence: CTSSHPLLAKNIQYF. The CDR3 bases are TGCACCAGCAGCCACCCACTGCTAGCCAAAAACATTCAGTACTTC.

The V gene is TRBV5-5, the J gene TRBJ1-2; 10 positions agree with TRBD1. V shed 4 bases, J shed 4 bases, and the junction held 13 bases outside the gene matches. This CDR3 is built from 17 residues. CDR1 SGHKS and CDR2 YYEKEE come from the germline V gene (reference sequence). DNA of the CDR3: TGTGCCAGCAGCCTCGGGACAGGGGAAGGAAGAGGCTATGGCTACACCTTC. It is translated as CASSLGTGEGRGYGYTF.

The chain employs TRBV19 and TRBJ2-7; 9 bases line up with TRBD1. The CDR3 extends over 17 amino acids. V lost 4 bases, J lost 1 base, and 11 bases stayed unmatched. CDR1 and CDR2 from the germline V gene are LNHDA and SQIVND (reference sequence). This chain's CDR3 is CASSTIGGQGRSYEQYF. The CDR3 DNA sequence: TGTGCCAGTAGTACCATCGGGGGACAGGGAAGGTCCTACGAGCAGTACTTC.

The chain recombines TRBV19 with TRBJ2-1; perhaps TRBD2 as D (6 bases). The germline V and J ends were trimmed by 2 bases and 4 bases, with 12 bases remaining between them. Germline V gene data show CDR1 as LNHDA and CDR2 as SQIVND (reference sequence). The CDR3 spans 15 residues. The CDR3 reads CASSIRGGPYNEQFF. CDR3 in DNA: TGTGCCAGTAGTATACGTGGAGGGCCTTACAATGAGCAGTTCTTC.

The CDR3 sequence: CASSSRDTPYNEQFF. The CDR3, as DNA: TGTGCCAGCAGCTCCCGGGACACTCCATACAATGAGCAGTTCTTC. J is TRBJ2-1 and V is TRBV7-2, with a weak D call TRBD1 (6 bases). Germline CDR1 reads SGHTA; CDR2 reads FQGNSA. V was pared by 4 bases and J by 4 bases, with 14 bases between. The CDR3 is 15 amino acids. The full variable domain, with the rest looked up from reference TRBV7-2 and TRBJ2-1, is GAGVSQSPSNKVTEKGKDVELRCDPISGHTALYWYRQSLGQGLEFLIYFQGNSAPDKSGLPSDRFSAERTGGSVSTLTIQRTQQEDSAVYLCASSSRDTPYNEQFFGPGTRLTVL.

Only a few counts were recorded for this clone. The chain couples TRBV7-9 to TRBJ1-1; D call uncertain. The V end was cut by 4 bases, the J end by 2 bases, with 11 bases between. CDR3 size: 14 residues. Germline V lookup: CDR1 SEHNR, CDR2 FQNEAQ (reference sequence). The CDR3 DNA follows: TGTGCCAGCAGCTCCTATGCGGCCAACACTGAAGCTTTCTTT. Its translation: CASSSYAANTEAFF.

The chain is built from TRBV19 and TRBJ1-6; 11 bases align to TRBD1. The ends lost 6 bases at V and 10 bases at J; junction bases unmatched: 5. Germline V CDR1 and CDR2: LNHDA, SQIVND (reference sequence). CDR3 size: 14 residues. CDR3 nucleotide sequence: TGTGCCAGTAGCCTCCGGGACAGGGGGTCACCCCTCCACTTT. This sequence encodes CASSLRDRGSPLHF.

The chain couples TRBV5-4 to TRBJ1-1; 7 nucleotides align to TRBD1. The CDR3 loop spans 13 amino acids. V lost 4 bases, J lost 4 bases, and 4 bases stayed unmatched. Germline CDR1 is SGHNT and CDR2 is YYREEE (reference sequence). CDR3 residues: CASSNQGGTEAFF. The CDR3 nucleotides read TGTGCCAGCAGCAACCAGGGGGGCACTGAAGCTTTCTTT.

This chain connects TRBV2 to TRBJ2-6, with no clear D. The CDR3 has 20 amino acids. Looked up from germline, CDR1 is SNHLY and CDR2 is FYNNEI. V dropped 2 bases and J dropped 0 bases, with 20 bases sitting between them. CDR3 bases: TGTGCCAGCAGTGAATGGCTTTTAGGTACGAGCGCCTCTGGGGCCAACGTCCTGACTTTC. It is translated as CASSEWLLGTSASGANVLTF.

The rearrangement joins TRBV19 to TRBJ2-1, with 10 nucleotides matching TRBD2. The CDR3 totals 16 residues. J gave up 7 bases and V 3 bases, and 9 bases lay outside the gene matches. Looked up from germline, CDR1 is LNHDA and CDR2 is SQIVND (reference sequence). The CDR3 bases are TGTGCCAGTAGTATCTCGAGCGGGGGGGATAGGAATGAGCAGTTCTTC. Amino acids: CASSISSGGDRNEQFF.

This sequence joins TRBV10-3 and TRBJ2-7, with 8 bases aligning to TRBD1. CDR3 length: 16 residues. Germline assignment: CDR1 ENHRY and CDR2 SYGVKD. The V gene end was trimmed by 8 bases and the J gene end by 2 bases; junction bases not matched to a gene: 14. As DNA, the CDR3 is TGTGCCATCGCGGGACAGGCCCACCGGATGACCTACGAGCAGTACTTC. Translating gives CAIAGQAHRMTYEQYF.

The genes are TRBV4-1 and TRBJ2-1, with 8 bases that match TRBD1. The CDR3 spans 17 residues. CDR1 MGHRA and CDR2 YSYEKL come from the germline V gene. V lost 2 bases, J lost 3 bases, and 9 bases stayed unmatched. The CDR3 region has the DNA TGCGCCAGCAGCCAACCTACAGGGACAGGATACTACAATGAGCAGTTCTTC. Encoded protein: CASSQPTGTGYYNEQFF.

The CDR3, as DNA: TGTGCCAGCAGCTTAGATTACTATAATGAGCAGTTCTTC. Translated, it gives CASSLDYYNEQFF. The chain combines TRBV11-3 with TRBJ2-1, with D uncertain. The CDR3 runs 13 residues. Between the trimmed V and J ends, which lost 0 bases and 7 bases, there was a span of 7 bases. Germline V CDR1 and CDR2: SGHNT, YENEEA. Using reference TRBV11-3 and TRBJ2-1 for the parts outside the CDR3, the full variable domain is EAGVVQSPRYKIIEKKQPVAFWCNPISGHNTLYWYLQNLGQGPELLIRYENEEAVDDSQLPKDRFSAERLKGVDSTLKIQPAELGDSAVYLCASSLDYYNEQFFGPGTRLTVL.

This clone was seen once. The chain combines TRBV5-6 with TRBJ2-5, with TRBD2 matching over 12 bases. The CDR3 is made up of 16 amino acids. From germline, CDR1 is SGHDT and CDR2 YYEEEE. J gave up 1 base and V 4 bases, and 5 bases lay outside the gene matches. The CDR3 loop is CASSHRTSGAQETQYF. The CDR3 DNA is TGTGCCAGCAGCCATCGGACTAGCGGGGCCCAAGAGACCCAGTACTTC.

This CDR3 is CASSPAVNSPLHF. CDR3 DNA: TGTGCCAGCAGCCCCGCAGTCAATTCACCCCTCCACTTT. The J gene is TRBJ1-6, the V gene TRBV9; D is unclear. CDR3 length: 13 amino acids. The V end lost 4 bases, the J end lost 7 bases, and 9 bases lay between the germline ends. The V gene's germline CDR1 is SGDLS and CDR2 YYNGEE.

This clone has more than one count but fewer than ten. V gene TRBV9 combines with J gene TRBJ1-6, with TRBD1 identical over 8 bases. J was trimmed by 6 bases and V by 3 bases; bases with no gene match: 8. The CDR3 consists of 16 residues. CDR1 SGDLS and CDR2 YYNGEE come from the germline V gene. CDR3 residues: CASSEGVQGVNSPLHF. Here the CDR3 DNA reads TGTGCCAGCAGCGAGGGGGTACAGGGGGTTAATTCACCCCTCCACTTT.

The chain uses TRBV27 and TRBJ2-7; no firm D call. Per the germline V gene, CDR1 is MNHEY and CDR2 is SMNVEV (reference sequence). This CDR3 has 14 residues. V was trimmed by 2 bases and J by 1 base, leaving 9 bases between them. DNA of the CDR3: TGTGCCAGCAGTTTAACAGCCGTATCCTACGAGCAGTACTTC. It encodes CASSLTAVSYEQYF.

The rearrangement links TRBV7-9 to TRBJ2-3, with D hard to call. Deletions cut 4 bases from V and 2 bases from J, with 4 bases between. Per germline, CDR1 SEHNR and CDR2 FQNEAQ (reference sequence). CDR3 size: 12 residues. The DNA of the CDR3 is TGTGCCAGCAGCTGGGCCACAGATACGCAGTATTTT. As protein: CASSWATDTQYF.

The gene calls are TRBV11-2 and TRBJ1-2; 7 nucleotides agree with TRBD1. Germline CDR1 reads SGHAT; CDR2 reads FQNNGV. The CDR3 runs to 14 residues. J lost 7 bases, V lost 1 base, and 6 bases had no gene match. The DNA of the CDR3 is TGTGCCAGCAGCTTAGTCGCAGGGGGGAGTGGCTACACCTTC. Its translation is CASSLVAGGSGYTF.

V and J are TRBV7-2 and TRBJ2-7; TRBD1 agrees at 9 bases. Germline CDR1 and CDR2: SGHTA and FQGNSA. J was trimmed by 5 bases and V by 2 bases; bases with no gene match: 10. The length of the CDR3 is 16 residues. CDR3 in amino acids: CASSLSVRQGVHEQYF. The CDR3 nucleotides are TGTGCCAGCAGCTTATCGGTCCGACAGGGGGTCCACGAGCAGTACTTC.

The chain has TRBV19 and TRBJ1-5; D uncertain. V was trimmed by 7 bases and J by 1 base, leaving 20 bases between them. Germline V CDR1 and CDR2: LNHDA, SQIVND (reference sequence). The CDR3 has 17 residues. The CDR3 DNA reads as TGTGCCAGTACCATTCGGAGGGAGCCAGACAGCAATCAGCCCCAGCATTTT. It specifies CASTIRREPDSNQPQHF.

This chain joins TRBV7-8 and TRBJ1-1, with TRBD1 identical over 8 bases. The CDR3 length is 16 residues. Germline assignment: CDR1 SGHVS and CDR2 FQNEAQ. The V segment lost 5 bases and the J segment 3 bases; nucleotides outside the gene matches: 11. The CDR3 region is CASSLRTGRMDTEAFF. In nucleotides, the CDR3 is TGTGCCAGCAGCCTTCGGACAGGGCGGATGGACACTGAAGCTTTCTTT. Full variable domain (remainder filled in from reference TRBV7-8 and TRBJ1-1): GAGVSQSPRYKVAKRGQDVALRCDPISGHVSLFWYQQALGQGPEFLTYFQNEAQLDKSGLPSDRFFAERPEGSVSTLKIQRTQQEDSAVYLCASSLRTGRMDTEAFFGQGTRLTVV.

V usage is TRBV6-5 and J usage is TRBJ1-1; 10 bases fit TRBD1. Trimming took 2 bases from V and 6 from J; bases not matched to a gene: 6. Germline CDR1 and CDR2: MNHEY and SVGAGI. CDR3 length equals 15 residues. The DNA for the CDR3 is TGTGCCAGCAGTTACCTCGACAGGGGGCCTGCTGAAGCTTTCTTT. It yields the protein CASSYLDRGPAEAFF.

The chain uses TRBV2 and TRBJ2-3; 10 bases are a match to TRBD2. CDR3 length: 15 residues. Germline-derived CDR1 and CDR2 are SNHLY and FYNNEI. With 3 bases clipped from V and 5 bases from J, the junction kept 5 bases outside the gene matches. CDR3 region: CASSDPAGGLDTQYF. Here the CDR3 DNA reads TGTGCCAGCAGTGACCCAGCGGGGGGGTTAGATACGCAGTATTTT.